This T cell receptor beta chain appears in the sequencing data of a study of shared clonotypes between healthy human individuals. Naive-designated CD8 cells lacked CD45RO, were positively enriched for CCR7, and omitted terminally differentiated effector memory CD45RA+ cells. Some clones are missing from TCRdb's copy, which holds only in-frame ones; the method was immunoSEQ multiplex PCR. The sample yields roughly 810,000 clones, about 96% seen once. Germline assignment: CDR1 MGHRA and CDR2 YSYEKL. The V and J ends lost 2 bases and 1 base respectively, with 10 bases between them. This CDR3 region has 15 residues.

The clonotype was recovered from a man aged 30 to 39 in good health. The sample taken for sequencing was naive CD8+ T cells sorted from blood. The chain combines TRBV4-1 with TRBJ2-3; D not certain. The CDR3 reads CASSQLGAGTDTQYF. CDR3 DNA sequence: TGCGCCAGCAGCCAACTAGGCGCGGGCACAGATACGCAGTATTTT.